Here is one T cell receptor (beta chain) with its context. No antigen is known for it. A much bigger clone sits one base away, suggesting this may be a read error. The reads were generated on an Illumina HiSeq 1500. The raw public data were reprocessed by TCRdb itself: fastp quality trimming at Q25, MiXCR clonotype calling, in-frame beta chains only. Identical CDR3 protein sequences are pooled into one entry, listed with their most common genes and DNA. The sample includes almost 550,000 distinct CDR3 sequences, with approximately 16% observed a single time. Clones ranked in the top ten supply under 30% of the sample. From a lookup of the germline V gene (reference sequence), CDR1 and CDR2 are MNHNY and SVGAGI. The CDR3, cysteine through phenylalanine, is 13 amino acids long. Only the CDR3 DNA stays, 39 bases, in frame from base 1. This entry comes from a study of T cell repertoires in cytomegalovirus infection (dated 2019 in TCRdb). Study-level background: Donor HLA type was relevant to the analysis, as public TCR beta signatures indicated carriage of CMV infection together with the matching HLA type.

Results and caveats for the whole study, not just this receptor: The ex vivo response was dominated by HLA-C-restricted CMV-specific TCR beta clonotypes, which also provided the single most frequent clonotype in two of eight donors. Cumulative frequency of public TCR beta family members discriminated carriers of CMV infection plus the relevant HLA type in this cohort and an independent approximately 340-donor cohort.

This receptor was identified in a human donor in good health (CMV status not recorded). Some clones in this sample may be carry-over from other donors' samples. The chain links TRBV6-6 with TRBJ1-2, with no confidently assigned D gene. Sequenced sample: CD8+ T cells from PBMCs. The CDR3 in this case is CASSYSRTYDYTF. The nucleotide sequence is given as TGTGCCAGCAGTTACTCGCGGACCTATGACTACACCTTC.